This T cell receptor (beta chain) was found in a study of beta chain features in type 1 diabetes. This clone was counted a few times. The authors reverse transcribed all of the isolated RNA, so sequencing captured expressed TCRB transcripts. Only in-frame clones appear in the TCRdb table, and some are missing; sequencing was by immunoSEQ multiplex PCR. Of 300,000 to 350,000 clones detected, roughly 15% appear once; the ten largest clones hold around 7%. Trimming stripped 5 bases from V and 3 bases from J, with 10 bases between. CDR3 length: 13 residues. The germline V gene has CDR1 SNHLY and CDR2 FYNNEI.

This sequence joins TRBV2 and TRBJ1-2; D unresolved. This TCR came from a man aged 30 to 45 in good health. Sequenced input: central memory CD4+ T cells from blood. This chain's CDR3 is CASSSRRDYGYTF. CDR3 bases: TGTGCCAGCAGTAGTCGACGCGACTATGGCTACACCTTC.